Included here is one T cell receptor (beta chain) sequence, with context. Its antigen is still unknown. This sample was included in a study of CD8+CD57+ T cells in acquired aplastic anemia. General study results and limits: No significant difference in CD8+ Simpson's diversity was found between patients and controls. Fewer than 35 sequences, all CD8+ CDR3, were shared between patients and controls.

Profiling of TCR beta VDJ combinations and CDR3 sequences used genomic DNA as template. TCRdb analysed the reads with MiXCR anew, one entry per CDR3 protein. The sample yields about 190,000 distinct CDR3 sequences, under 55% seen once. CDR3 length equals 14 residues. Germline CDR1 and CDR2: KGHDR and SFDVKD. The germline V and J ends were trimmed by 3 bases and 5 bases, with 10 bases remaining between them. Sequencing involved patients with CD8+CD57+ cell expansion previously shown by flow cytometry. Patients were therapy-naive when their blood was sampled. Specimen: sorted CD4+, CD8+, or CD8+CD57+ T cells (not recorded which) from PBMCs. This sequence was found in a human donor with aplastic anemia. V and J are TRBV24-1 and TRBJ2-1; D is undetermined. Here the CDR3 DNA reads TGTGCCACCAGTGATCCCGACGGTAACAATGAGCAGTTCTTC. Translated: CATSDPDGNNEQFF.